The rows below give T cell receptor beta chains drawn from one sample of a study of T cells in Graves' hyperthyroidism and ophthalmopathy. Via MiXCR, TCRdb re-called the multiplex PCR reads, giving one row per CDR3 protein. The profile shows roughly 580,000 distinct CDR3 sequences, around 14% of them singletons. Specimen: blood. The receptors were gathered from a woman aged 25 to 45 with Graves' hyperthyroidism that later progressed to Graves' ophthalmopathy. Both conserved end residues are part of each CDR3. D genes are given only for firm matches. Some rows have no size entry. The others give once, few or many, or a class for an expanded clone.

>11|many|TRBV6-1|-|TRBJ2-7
TGTGCCAGCAGTGTGGGCCTCGAGCAGTACTTC
CASSVGLEQYF
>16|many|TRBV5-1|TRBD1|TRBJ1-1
TGCGCCAGCAGCAAAGGACAGGGGGGAGCAGACACTGAAGCTTTCTTT
CASSKGQGGADTEAFF
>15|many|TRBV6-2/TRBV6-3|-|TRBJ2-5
TGTGCCAGCAGTTACGGGCAGGGGTACCAAGAGACCCAGTACTTC
CASSYGQGYQETQYF
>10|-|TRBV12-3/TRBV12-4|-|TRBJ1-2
TGTGCCAGCTTCTCGGGAAGCTACACCTTC
CASFSGSYTF
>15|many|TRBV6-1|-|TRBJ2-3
TGTGCCAGCAGTGATCTGGGGGACAGCACAGATACGCAGTATTTT
CASSDLGDSTDTQYF
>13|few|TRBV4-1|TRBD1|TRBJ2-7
TGCGCCAGCAGCCCGGGACAGAGCTACGAGCGGTACTTC
CASSPGQSYERYF
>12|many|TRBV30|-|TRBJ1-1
TGTGCCTGGAGTGTACCGGGTCCTGAAGCTTTCTTT
CAWSVPGPEAFF
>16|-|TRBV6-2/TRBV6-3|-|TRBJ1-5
TGTGCCAGCAGTCCCAGGTCCTTAACGACTTTACAGCCCCAGCATTTT
CASSPRSLTTLQPQHF
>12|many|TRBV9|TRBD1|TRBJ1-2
TGTGCCAGTTGGGACAGGGGATCTGGCTACACCTTC
CASWDRGSGYTF
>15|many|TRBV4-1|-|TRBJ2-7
TGCGCCAGCAGCCAAGAAGTGTCAGGTATCTACGAGCAGTACTTC
CASSQEVSGIYEQYF